The 28 T cell receptor beta chains given below trace back to one sample, sequenced in a study of T cell repertoires in cytomegalovirus infection. Each CDR3 protein gets one entry after TCRdb re-called the reads with MiXCR. The table has tens of thousands of distinct CDR3 sequences, 28% seen once. Antigens of these TCRs are unknown. The material sequenced was CD8+ T cells from cultured PBMCs, taken from culture after CMV antigen stimulation. These receptors all come from a human donor in good health (CMV status not recorded). Some clones in this sample may be carry-over from other donors' samples.

The CDR3 nucleotides are TGTGCCAGCAAACAGGGGGCGAGGGAGCAGTTCTTC. As protein: CASKQGAREQFF. The gene calls are TRBV6-2 or TRBV6-3 and TRBJ2-1; 9 bases are a match to TRBD1. This CDR3 is 12 amino acids long. V lost 7 bases to trimming and J lost 10 bases; unmatched junction nucleotides: 5. Germline V gene lookup returns CDR1 MNHEY and CDR2 SVGEGT.

This clonotype came up a few times. The chain has TRBV19 and TRBJ1-1; 8 bases are shared with TRBD1. Trimming took 5 bases from V and 3 from J; bases not matched to a gene: 8. From germline, CDR1 is LNHDA and CDR2 SQIVND (reference sequence). The CDR3 runs 15 residues. This CDR3 is CASSYWTGTDTEAFF. As DNA, the CDR3 is TGTGCCAGTAGTTACTGGACAGGGACGGACACTGAAGCTTTCTTT.

The J gene is TRBJ2-6, the V gene TRBV11-1; 7 bases align to TRBD2. The J segment lost 1 base and the V segment lost 5 bases, leaving 2 bases of the junction unmatched. The CDR3 contains 15 residues. Germline V gene data show CDR1 as SGHAT and CDR2 as FQDESV (reference sequence). The chain's CDR3 is CASSNGGSGANVLTF. In nucleotides, the CDR3 is TGTGCCAGCAGCAACGGGGGGTCTGGGGCCAACGTCCTGACTTTC.

This chain joins TRBV6-2 or TRBV6-3 and TRBJ2-1; 12 bases agree with TRBD2. Unmatched junction bases numbered 5, after V lost 6 bases and J lost 2 bases. The CDR3 length is 16 residues. Germline V gene sequence: CDR1 MNHEY, CDR2 SVGEGT. CDR3 in DNA: TGTGCCAGCAGCCGAGGACTAGCGGGGACCTACAATGAGCAGTTCTTC. Its protein product is CASSRGLAGTYNEQFF.

This clonotype has ten or more counts. J is TRBJ1-2 and V is TRBV20-1, with D uncertain. This CDR3 comprises 13 residues. V was pared by 5 bases and J by 3 bases, with 13 bases between. Germline V gene data show CDR1 as DFQATT and CDR2 as SNEGSKA (reference sequence). CDR3 coding DNA: TGCAGTGCTGAGTCATATTCGGACTATGGCTACACCTTC. Translating gives CSAESYSDYGYTF.

This chain connects TRBV30 to TRBJ2-7, with a weak D call TRBD2 (6 bases). This CDR3 has 11 amino acids. Looked up from germline, CDR1 is GTSNPN and CDR2 is SVGIG (reference sequence). Trimming took off 2 bases at V and 5 bases at J, with 7 bases between the two ends. CDR3 DNA: TGTGCCTGGAGTTGGGGGGACGAGCAGTACTTC. As protein: CAWSWGDEQYF.

The chain employs TRBV12-3 or TRBV12-4 and TRBJ2-7; 7 nucleotides align to TRBD1. The CDR3 totals 13 residues. Germline trimming cut 8 bases from V and 3 bases from J; bases unmatched to any gene: 7. CDR3: CASGRDSYYEQYF. The CDR3 nucleotides read TGTGCCAGCGGCCGGGACAGTTACTACGAGCAGTACTTC.

The rearrangement uses TRBV28 and TRBJ1-5; D gene ambiguous. V was clipped by 3 bases and J by 3 bases, with 9 bases between them. Looked up from germline, CDR1 is MDHEN and CDR2 is SYDVKM. This CDR3 contains 14 residues. CDR3: CASSLLQDNQPQHF. CDR3 DNA: TGTGCCAGCAGTTTGTTGCAGGACAATCAGCCCCAGCATTTT.

This clonotype was detected only a few times. The chain is built from TRBV4-3 and TRBJ1-2; weak D call: TRBD1 (5 bases). CDR1 LGHNA and CDR2 YSLEER come from the germline V gene. Trimming took off 0 bases at V and 6 bases at J, with 17 bases between the two ends. This CDR3 is built from 16 residues. Written as DNA, the CDR3 is TGCGCCAGCAGCCAAGATAGGCGGGACTACACCCATGGCTACACCTTC. Protein product: CASSQDRRDYTHGYTF.

The V call is TRBV7-9, the J call TRBJ1-1, with D unclear. Trimming removed 1 base at V and 5 bases at J, with 8 bases between. Germline values: CDR1 SEHNR, CDR2 FQNEAQ (reference sequence). The CDR3 covers 13 residues. The CDR3 here is CASSLVRGTEAFF. CDR3 DNA: TGTGCCAGCAGCTTAGTGCGGGGAACTGAAGCTTTCTTT.

This rearrangement joins TRBV7-9 to TRBJ1-2; D remains ambiguous. V lost 4 bases, J lost 4 bases, and 31 bases lay in between. The CDR3 length is 20 residues. CDR1 and CDR2 from the germline V gene are SEHNR and FQNEAQ (reference sequence). CDR3 nucleotide sequence: TGTGCCAGCAGCTCCAGCAGCGACCCTAAGATAGAATGGCGACTCTATGGCTACACCTTC. Translation: CASSSSSDPKIEWRLYGYTF.

This clonotype has ten or more counts. V usage is TRBV7-9 and J usage is TRBJ2-7; D is perhaps TRBD1 (5 bases). Between the trimmed V and J ends, which lost 1 base and 8 bases, there was a span of 9 bases. This CDR3 is 12 amino acids long. Germline CDR1 and CDR2: SEHNR and FQNEAQ (reference sequence). As DNA, the CDR3 is TGTGCCAGCAGCTTAGAGGGGTCTAAGCAGTACTTC. Its protein product is CASSLEGSKQYF.

CDR3 amino acids: CASSLDRSSYNEQFF. The CDR3 coding sequence is TGTGCCAGCAGCTTAGACAGGAGCTCCTACAATGAGCAGTTCTTC. The genes are TRBV11-3 and TRBJ2-1; D is unresolved. Deletions cut 0 bases from V and 0 bases from J, with 6 bases between. The germline gives CDR1 SGHNT, CDR2 YENEEA. This CDR3 is built from 15 residues.

The rearrangement links TRBV20-1 to TRBJ2-1; 8 bases match TRBD2. The CDR3 covers 15 residues. The V and J ends lost 0 bases and 6 bases, in that order; junction bases with no gene match: 7. Germline CDR1 is DFQATT and CDR2 is SNEGSKA (reference sequence). This chain's CDR3 is CSARDLTGGINEQFF. The CDR3 DNA sequence: TGCAGTGCTAGAGATCTAACGGGAGGGATCAATGAGCAGTTCTTC.

CDR3 DNA: TGCAGTGCTAGAGCACTAGCGGGGGCCTACGAGCAGTACTTC. Amino acid sequence: CSARALAGAYEQYF. V and J are TRBV20-1 and TRBJ2-7; 11 bases align to TRBD2. The CDR3 loop spans 14 amino acids. J lost 2 bases, V lost 1 base, and 1 base had no gene match. The V gene's germline CDR1 is DFQATT and CDR2 SNEGSKA (reference sequence).

Only a few counts were recorded for this clonotype. The rearrangement links TRBV18 to TRBJ2-7; maybe TRBD2 (6 bases). CDR1 and CDR2 (germline): KGHSH, LQKENI. V lost 2 bases and J lost 3, with 8 bases in between. This CDR3 is 13 amino acids long. The CDR3 protein is CASSPGGYYEQYF. Written as DNA, the CDR3 is TGTGCCAGCTCACCAGGAGGGTACTACGAGCAGTACTTC.

V usage is TRBV7-6 and J usage is TRBJ1-2; 7 bases are a match to TRBD1. Unmatched junction bases numbered 4, after V lost 5 bases and J lost 4 bases. The CDR3 is 13 amino acids. Germline values: CDR1 SGHVS, CDR2 FNYEAQ. CDR3 region: CASSETGSYGYTF. In DNA, the CDR3 is TGTGCCAGCAGCGAGACAGGGAGCTATGGCTACACCTTC. The variable domain in full, with the rest retrieved from reference TRBV7-6 and TRBJ1-2, is GAGVSQSPRYKVTKRGQDVALRCDPISGHVSLYWYRQALGQGPEFLTYFNYEAQQDKSGLPNDRFSAERPEGSISTLTIQRTEQRDSAMYRCASSETGSYGYTFGSGTRLTVV.

This chain connects TRBV7-2 to TRBJ1-5; a possible D gene is TRBD1 (5 bases). V was clipped by 3 bases and J by 7 bases, with 16 bases between them. Germline V gene data show CDR1 as SGHTA and CDR2 as FQGNSA. This CDR3 contains 15 residues. CDR3 sequence reads: CASSFDPQGDQPQHF. In nucleotides, the CDR3 is TGTGCCAGCAGCTTTGACCCTCAGGGAGACCAGCCCCAGCATTTT.

This rearrangement joins TRBV11-2 to TRBJ2-3, with TRBD2 as a possible D gene (6 bases). Germline assignment: CDR1 SGHAT and CDR2 FQNNGV. V gave up 3 bases and J gave up 7 bases, with 8 bases separating them. This CDR3 has 12 amino acids. The CDR3 loop reads CASSFGGNTQYF. CDR3 nucleotide sequence: TGTGCCAGCAGCTTTGGCGGGAATACGCAGTATTTT.

This clonotype was recorded once. The rearrangement joins TRBV4-3 to TRBJ2-2; unclear D gene. The CDR3 consists of 12 residues. Germline CDR1 reads LGHNA; CDR2 reads YSLEER. With 4 bases removed from V and 7 bases from J, the gap between germline ends came to 7 bases. This CDR3 is CASSRIGGELFF. As DNA, the CDR3 is TGCGCCAGCAGCCGAATCGGCGGGGAGCTGTTTTTT.

The chain recombines TRBV27 with TRBJ2-2, with TRBD1 as a possible D gene (6 bases). Trimming cost V 3 bases and J 6 bases, with 20 bases left between them. The CDR3 covers 17 residues. Germline V CDR1 and CDR2: MNHEY, SMNVEV (reference sequence). Written as DNA, the CDR3 is TGTGCCAGCAGTTTTGGGCCCTTGGTGGGGGCACCCGGGGAGCTGTTTTTT. Amino acid sequence: CASSFGPLVGAPGELFF.

This clonotype was seen a handful of times. This chain links TRBV6-2 or TRBV6-3 with TRBJ2-5, with TRBD2 matching 7 bases. V was clipped by 2 bases and J by 5 bases; unmatched bases: 5. Germline lookup yields CDR1 MNHEY and CDR2 SVGEGT. The CDR3 consists of 14 residues. The CDR3 sequence is CASSYGREYETQYF. The CDR3 DNA reads TGTGCCAGCAGTTACGGGCGGGAGTACGAGACCCAGTACTTC.

This clonotype was recorded a few times. J is TRBJ2-5 and V is TRBV15; no definite D call. The length of the CDR3 is 12 residues. Germline V gene sequence: CDR1 LNHNV, CDR2 YYDKDF (reference sequence). V was cut by 0 bases and J by 4 bases, with 3 bases left in between. The CDR3 bases are TGTGCCACCAGCAGAGAGGTAGAGACCCAGTACTTC. Translating gives CATSREVETQYF.

This clonotype was recorded at least ten times. The chain couples TRBV28 to TRBJ2-3; D is perhaps TRBD1 or TRBD2 (5 bases each). Between the trimmed V and J ends, which lost 8 bases and 2 bases, there was a span of 11 bases. CDR3 length: 13 residues. The germline CDR1 and CDR2 sequences are MDHEN and SYDVKM. The CDR3 loop is CASRGPPTDTQYF. The CDR3 region has the DNA TGTGCCAGCCGGGGCCCTCCCACAGATACGCAGTATTTT.

The chain employs TRBV7-8 and TRBJ2-2; 8 nucleotides align to TRBD2. The junction had 14 bases not matched to a gene; V was cut back by 7 bases and J by 4 bases. Per the germline V gene, CDR1 is SGHVS and CDR2 is FQNEAQ. The CDR3 consists of 17 residues. CDR3 in DNA: TGTGCCAGCACCCCGGGAAGCGGGAGATCAAGCACCGGGGAGCTGTTTTTT. This sequence encodes CASTPGSGRSSTGELFF.

The CDR3 loop reads CASSLGESIEQYF. For the CDR3, the DNA is TGTGCCAGCAGCCTGGGTGAGAGTATCGAGCAGTACTTC. The chain links TRBV4-2 to TRBJ2-7, with D uncertain. V was pared by 4 bases and J by 6 bases, with 13 bases between. The V gene's germline CDR1 is LGHNA and CDR2 YNFKEQ. The CDR3 is 13 residues long.

The V and J genes are TRBV11-2 and TRBJ1-1; tentatively, D is TRBD1 (6 bases). Germline CDR1 reads SGHAT; CDR2 reads FQNNGV. Trimming stripped 3 bases from V and 3 bases from J, with 14 bases between. This CDR3 is 15 amino acids long. The CDR3 coding sequence is TGTGCCAGCAGCTTTGACGGGGACATTGACACTGAAGCTTTCTTT. Protein product: CASSFDGDIDTEAFF. The full variable domain, with the rest looked up from reference TRBV11-2 and TRBJ1-1, is EAGVAQSPRYKIIEKRQSVAFWCNPISGHATLYWYQQILGQGPKLLIQFQNNGVVDDSQLPKDRFSAERLKGVDSTLKIQPAKLEDSAVYLCASSFDGDIDTEAFFGQGTRLTVV.

A single count supports this clonotype. The chain recombines TRBV19 with TRBJ2-1; D unresolved. V lost 5 bases, J lost 2 bases, and 13 bases lay in between. The CDR3 loop spans 15 amino acids. Germline V lookup: CDR1 LNHDA, CDR2 SQIVND (reference sequence). Here the CDR3 DNA reads TGTGCCAGTAGTCTCTCCATCACTGCCTACAATGAGCAGTTCTTC. This gives the protein CASSLSITAYNEQFF.